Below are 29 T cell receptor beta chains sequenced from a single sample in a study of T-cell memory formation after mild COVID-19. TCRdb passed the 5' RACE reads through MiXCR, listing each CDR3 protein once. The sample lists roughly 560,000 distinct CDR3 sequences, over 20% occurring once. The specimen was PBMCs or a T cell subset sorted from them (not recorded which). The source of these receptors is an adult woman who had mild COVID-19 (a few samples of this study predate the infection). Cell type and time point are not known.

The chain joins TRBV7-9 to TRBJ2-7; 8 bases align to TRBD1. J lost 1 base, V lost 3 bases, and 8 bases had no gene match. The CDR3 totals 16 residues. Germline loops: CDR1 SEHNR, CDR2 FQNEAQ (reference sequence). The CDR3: CASSFDRGAKSYEQYF. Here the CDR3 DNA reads TGTGCCAGCAGCTTCGACAGGGGCGCGAAGTCCTACGAGCAGTACTTC.

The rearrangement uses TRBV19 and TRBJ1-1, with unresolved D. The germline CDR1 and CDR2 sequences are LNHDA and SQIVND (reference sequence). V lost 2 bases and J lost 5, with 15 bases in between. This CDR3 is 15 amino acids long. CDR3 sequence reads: CASSIRWGFETEAFF. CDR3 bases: TGTGCCAGTAGTATACGGTGGGGATTTGAGACTGAAGCTTTCTTT. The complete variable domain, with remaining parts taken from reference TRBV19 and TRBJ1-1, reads DGGITQSPKYLFRKEGQNVTLSCEQNLNHDAMYWYRQDPGQGLRLIYYSQIVNDFQKGDIAEGYSVSREKKESFPLTVTSAQKNPTAFYLCASSIRWGFETEAFFGQGTRLTVV.

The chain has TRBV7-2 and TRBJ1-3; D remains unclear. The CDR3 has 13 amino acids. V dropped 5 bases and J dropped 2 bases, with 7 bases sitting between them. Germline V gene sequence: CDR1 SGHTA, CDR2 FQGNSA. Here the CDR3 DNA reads TGTGCCAGCAGCCAACCACCTGGAAACACCATATATTTT. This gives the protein CASSQPPGNTIYF.

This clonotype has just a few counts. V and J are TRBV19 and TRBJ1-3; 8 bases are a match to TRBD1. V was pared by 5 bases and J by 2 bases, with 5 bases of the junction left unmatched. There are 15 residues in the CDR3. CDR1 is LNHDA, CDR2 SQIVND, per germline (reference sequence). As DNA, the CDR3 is TGTGCCAGTAGTGCTCAGGGGGCTCCTGGAAACACCATATATTTT. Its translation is CASSAQGAPGNTIYF.

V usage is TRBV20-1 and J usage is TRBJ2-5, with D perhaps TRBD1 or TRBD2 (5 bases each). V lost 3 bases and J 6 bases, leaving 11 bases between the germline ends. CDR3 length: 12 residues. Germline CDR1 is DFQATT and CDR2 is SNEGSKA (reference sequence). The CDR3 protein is CSASGAGQTQYF. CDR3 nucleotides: TGCAGTGCTAGCGGGGCGGGTCAGACCCAGTACTTC.

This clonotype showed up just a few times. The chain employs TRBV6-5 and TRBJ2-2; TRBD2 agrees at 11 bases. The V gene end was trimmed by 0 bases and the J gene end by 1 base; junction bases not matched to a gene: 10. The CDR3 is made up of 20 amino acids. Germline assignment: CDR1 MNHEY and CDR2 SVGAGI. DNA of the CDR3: TGTGCCAGCAGTTACTCCTCAATACTAGCGGGAGAGCAGAACACCGGGGAGCTGTTTTTT. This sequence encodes CASSYSSILAGEQNTGELFF.

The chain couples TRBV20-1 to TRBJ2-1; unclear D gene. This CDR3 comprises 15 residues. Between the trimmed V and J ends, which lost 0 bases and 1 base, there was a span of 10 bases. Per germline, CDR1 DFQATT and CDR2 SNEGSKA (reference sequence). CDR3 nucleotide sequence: TGCAGTGCTAGAGATCAGGACGGGTCCTACAATGAGCAGTTCTTC. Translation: CSARDQDGSYNEQFF.

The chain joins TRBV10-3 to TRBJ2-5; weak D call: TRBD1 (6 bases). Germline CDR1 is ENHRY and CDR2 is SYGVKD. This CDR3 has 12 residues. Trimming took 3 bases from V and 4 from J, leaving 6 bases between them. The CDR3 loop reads CAISDRGETQYF. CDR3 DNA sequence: TGTGCCATCAGTGACAGGGGAGAGACCCAGTACTTC.

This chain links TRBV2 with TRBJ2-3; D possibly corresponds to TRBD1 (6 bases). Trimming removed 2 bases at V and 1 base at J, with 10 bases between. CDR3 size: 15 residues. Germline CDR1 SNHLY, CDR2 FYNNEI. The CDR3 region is CASSERNRGTDTQYF. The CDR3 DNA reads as TGTGCCAGCAGTGAAAGGAACAGGGGCACAGATACGCAGTATTTT. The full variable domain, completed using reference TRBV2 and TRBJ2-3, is EPEVTQTPSHQVTQMGQEVILRCVPISNHLYFYWYRQILGQKVEFLVSFYNNEISEKSEIFDDQFSVERPDGSNFTLKIRSTKLEDSAMYFCASSERNRGTDTQYFGPGTRLTVL.

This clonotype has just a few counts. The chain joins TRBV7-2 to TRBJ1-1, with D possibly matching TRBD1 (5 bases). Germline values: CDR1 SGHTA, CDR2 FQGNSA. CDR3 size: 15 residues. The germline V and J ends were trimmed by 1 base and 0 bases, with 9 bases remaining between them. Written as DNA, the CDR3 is TGTGCCAGCAGCTTAGGGTCAGGGATGAACACTGAAGCTTTCTTT. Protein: CASSLGSGMNTEAFF.

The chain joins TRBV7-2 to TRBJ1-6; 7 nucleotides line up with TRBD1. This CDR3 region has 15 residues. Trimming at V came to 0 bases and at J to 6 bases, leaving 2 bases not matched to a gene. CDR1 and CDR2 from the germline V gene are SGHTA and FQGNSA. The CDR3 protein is CASSLAGQINSPLHF. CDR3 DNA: TGTGCCAGCAGCTTAGCGGGACAGATTAATTCACCCCTCCACTTT. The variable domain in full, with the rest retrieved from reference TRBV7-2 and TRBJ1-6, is GAGVSQSPSNKVTEKGKDVELRCDPISGHTALYWYRQSLGQGLEFLIYFQGNSAPDKSGLPSDRFSAERTGGSVSTLTIQRTQQEDSAVYLCASSLAGQINSPLHFGNGTRLTVT.

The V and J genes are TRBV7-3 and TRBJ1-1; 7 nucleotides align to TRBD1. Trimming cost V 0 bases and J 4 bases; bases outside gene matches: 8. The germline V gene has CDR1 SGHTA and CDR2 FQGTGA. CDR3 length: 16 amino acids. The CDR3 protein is CASSLTGGTVSTEAFF. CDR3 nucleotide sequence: TGTGCCAGCAGCTTAACTGGGGGGACAGTCTCCACTGAAGCTTTCTTT.

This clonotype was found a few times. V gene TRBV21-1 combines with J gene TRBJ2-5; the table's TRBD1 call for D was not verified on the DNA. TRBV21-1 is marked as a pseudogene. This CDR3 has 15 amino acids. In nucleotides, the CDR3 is TGTGCCAGCAGCCCACGACAGGATGCCAAGGAGACCCAGTACTTC. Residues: CASSPRQDAKETQYF.

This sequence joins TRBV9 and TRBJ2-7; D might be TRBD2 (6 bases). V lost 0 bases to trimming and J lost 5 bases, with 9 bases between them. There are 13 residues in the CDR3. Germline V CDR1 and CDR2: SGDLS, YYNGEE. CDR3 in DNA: TGTGCCAGCAGCGTAGGGAGGGCCGACGAGCAGTACTTC. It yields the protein CASSVGRADEQYF. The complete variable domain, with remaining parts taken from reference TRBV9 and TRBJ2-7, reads DSGVTQTPKHLITATGQRVTLRCSPRSGDLSVYWYQQSLDQGLQFLIQYYNGEERAKGNILERFSAQQFPDLHSELNLSSLELGDSALYFCASSVGRADEQYFGPGTRLTVT.

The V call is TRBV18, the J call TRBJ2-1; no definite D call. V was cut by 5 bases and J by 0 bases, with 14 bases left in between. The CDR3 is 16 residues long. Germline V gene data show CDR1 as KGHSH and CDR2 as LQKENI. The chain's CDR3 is CASSSLGLSSYNEQFF. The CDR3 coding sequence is TGTGCCAGCTCATCACTCGGCCTGAGCTCCTACAATGAGCAGTTCTTC.

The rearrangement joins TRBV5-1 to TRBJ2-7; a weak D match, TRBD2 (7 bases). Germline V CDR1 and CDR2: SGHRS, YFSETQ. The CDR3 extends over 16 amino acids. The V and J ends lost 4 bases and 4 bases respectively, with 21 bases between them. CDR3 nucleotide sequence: TGCGCCAGCAGCCCGCATGGCGGGGGCGAGGAATACGAGCAGTACTTC. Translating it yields CASSPHGGGEEYEQYF. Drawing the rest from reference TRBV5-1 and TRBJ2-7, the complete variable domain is KAGVTQTPRYLIKTRGQQVTLSCSPISGHRSVSWYQQTPGQGLQFLFEYFSETQRNKGNFPGRFSGRQFSNSRSEMNVSTLELGDSALYLCASSPHGGGEEYEQYFGPGTRLTVT.

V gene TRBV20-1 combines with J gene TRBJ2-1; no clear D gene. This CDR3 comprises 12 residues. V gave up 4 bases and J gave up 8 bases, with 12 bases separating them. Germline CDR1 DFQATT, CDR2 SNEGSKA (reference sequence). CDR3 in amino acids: CSANSLGDEQFF. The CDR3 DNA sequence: TGCAGTGCTAACTCTCTAGGCGATGAGCAGTTCTTC.

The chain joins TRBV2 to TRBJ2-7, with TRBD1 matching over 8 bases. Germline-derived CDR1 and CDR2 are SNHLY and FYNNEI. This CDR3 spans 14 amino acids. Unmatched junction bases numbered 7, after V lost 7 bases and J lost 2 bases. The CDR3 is CASNGQGDAYEQYF. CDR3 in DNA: TGTGCCAGCAATGGACAGGGTGATGCCTACGAGCAGTACTTC.

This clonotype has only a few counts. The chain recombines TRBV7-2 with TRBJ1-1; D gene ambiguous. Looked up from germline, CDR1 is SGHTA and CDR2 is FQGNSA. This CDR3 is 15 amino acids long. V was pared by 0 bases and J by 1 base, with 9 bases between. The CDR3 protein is CASSLARGTNTEAFF. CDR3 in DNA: TGTGCCAGCAGCTTAGCGCGCGGAACGAACACTGAAGCTTTCTTT.

The DNA for the CDR3 is TGTGCCAGCAGCTTGGATGGCGGGGACAGTAGGTTCCAGTACTTC. Amino acid sequence: CASSLDGGDSRFQYF. The chain carries TRBV5-4 and TRBJ2-7, with D perhaps TRBD1 (7 bases). Deletions cut 0 bases from V and 10 bases from J, with 20 bases between. This CDR3 contains 15 residues. Germline loops: CDR1 SGHNT, CDR2 YYREEE (reference sequence).

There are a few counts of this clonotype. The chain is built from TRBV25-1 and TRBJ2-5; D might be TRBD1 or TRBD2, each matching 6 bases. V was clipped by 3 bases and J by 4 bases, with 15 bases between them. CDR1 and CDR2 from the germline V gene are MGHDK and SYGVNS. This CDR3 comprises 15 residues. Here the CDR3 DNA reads TGTGCCAGCAGTGACGCCCGGGGGCCAGGAGAGACCCAGTACTTC. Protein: CASSDARGPGETQYF.

In nucleotides, the CDR3 is TGTGCCAGCAGCTTATTAACGGCCGGGCAACTTAATTCACCCCTCCACTTT. Protein product: CASSLLTAGQLNSPLHF. The rearrangement uses TRBV7-9 and TRBJ1-6; D unresolved. The CDR3 is 17 amino acids. Deletions cut 2 bases from V and 6 bases from J, with 17 bases between. The germline CDR1 and CDR2 sequences are SEHNR and FQNEAQ (reference sequence).

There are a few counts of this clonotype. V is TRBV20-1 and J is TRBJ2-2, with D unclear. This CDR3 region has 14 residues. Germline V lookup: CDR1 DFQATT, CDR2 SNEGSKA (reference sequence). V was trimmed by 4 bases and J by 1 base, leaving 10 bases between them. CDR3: CSAKAYQNTGELFF. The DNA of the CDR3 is TGCAGTGCTAAAGCTTACCAGAACACCGGGGAGCTGTTTTTT.

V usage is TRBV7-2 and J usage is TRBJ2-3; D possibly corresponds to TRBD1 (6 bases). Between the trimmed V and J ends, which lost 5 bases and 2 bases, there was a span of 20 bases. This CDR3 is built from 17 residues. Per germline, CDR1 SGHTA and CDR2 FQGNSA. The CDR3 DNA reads TGTGCCAGCAGCATTCCGGGACACGGAGTTTACACAGATACGCAGTATTTT. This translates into CASSIPGHGVYTDTQYF.

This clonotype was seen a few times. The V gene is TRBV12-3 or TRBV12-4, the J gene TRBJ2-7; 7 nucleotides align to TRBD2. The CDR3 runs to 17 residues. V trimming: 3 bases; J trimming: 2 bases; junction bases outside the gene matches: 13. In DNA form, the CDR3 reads TGTGCCAGCAGTTTCCCTCCGAGCGGGGCCCTCACCTACGAGCAGTACTTC. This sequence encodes CASSFPPSGALTYEQYF.

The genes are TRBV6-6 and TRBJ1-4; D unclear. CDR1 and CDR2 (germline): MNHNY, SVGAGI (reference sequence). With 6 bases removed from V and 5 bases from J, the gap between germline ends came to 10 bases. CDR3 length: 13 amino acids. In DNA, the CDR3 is TGTGCCAGCAGGTGGACCGGGAATGAAAAACTGTTTTTT. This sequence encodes CASRWTGNEKLFF.

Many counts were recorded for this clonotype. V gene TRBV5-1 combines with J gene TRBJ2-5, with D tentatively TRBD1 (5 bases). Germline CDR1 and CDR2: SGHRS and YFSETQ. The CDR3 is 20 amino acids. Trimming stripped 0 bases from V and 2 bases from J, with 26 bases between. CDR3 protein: CASSLDRSGDLQGAQETQYF. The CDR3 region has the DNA TGCGCCAGCAGCTTGGATCGCTCCGGAGACCTACAAGGGGCACAAGAGACCCAGTACTTC.

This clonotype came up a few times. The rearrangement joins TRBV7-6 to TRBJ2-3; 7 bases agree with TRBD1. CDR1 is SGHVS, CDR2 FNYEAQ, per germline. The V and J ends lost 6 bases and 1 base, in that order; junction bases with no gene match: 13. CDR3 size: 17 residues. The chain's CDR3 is CASSAPPRGLGTDTQYF. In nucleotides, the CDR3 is TGTGCCAGCAGTGCACCTCCAAGGGGGCTCGGCACAGATACGCAGTATTTT.

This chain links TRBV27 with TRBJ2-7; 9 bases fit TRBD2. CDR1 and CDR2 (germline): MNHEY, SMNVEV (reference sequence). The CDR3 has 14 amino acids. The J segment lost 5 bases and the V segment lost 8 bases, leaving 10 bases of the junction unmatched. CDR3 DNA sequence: TGTGCCAGCCGCCGCGGGACTAGCCGCGACGAGCAGTACTTC. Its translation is CASRRGTSRDEQYF.